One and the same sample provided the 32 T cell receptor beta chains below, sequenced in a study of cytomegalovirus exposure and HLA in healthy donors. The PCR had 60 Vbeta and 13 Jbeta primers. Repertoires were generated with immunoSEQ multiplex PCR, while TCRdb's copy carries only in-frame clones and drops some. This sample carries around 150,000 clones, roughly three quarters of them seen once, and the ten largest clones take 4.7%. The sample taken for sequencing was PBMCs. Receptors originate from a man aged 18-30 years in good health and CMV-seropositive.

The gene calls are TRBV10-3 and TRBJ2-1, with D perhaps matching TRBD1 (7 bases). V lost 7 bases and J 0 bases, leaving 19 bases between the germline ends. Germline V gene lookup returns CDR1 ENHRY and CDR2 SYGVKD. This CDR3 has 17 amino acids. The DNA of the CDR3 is TGTGCCATCAACCCACAGGGGAGTAGCGGCTCCTACAATGAGCAGTTCTTC. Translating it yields CAINPQGSSGSYNEQFF.

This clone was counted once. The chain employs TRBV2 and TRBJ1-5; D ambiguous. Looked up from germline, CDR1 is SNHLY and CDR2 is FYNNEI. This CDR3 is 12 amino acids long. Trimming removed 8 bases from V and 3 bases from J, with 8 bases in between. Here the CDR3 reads CASAAVNQPQHF. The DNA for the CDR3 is TGTGCCAGCGCTGCAGTCAATCAGCCCCAGCATTTT.

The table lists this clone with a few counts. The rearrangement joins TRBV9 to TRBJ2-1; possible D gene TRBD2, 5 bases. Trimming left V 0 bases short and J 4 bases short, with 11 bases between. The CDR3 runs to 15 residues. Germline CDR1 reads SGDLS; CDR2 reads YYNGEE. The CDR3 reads CASSVGEGGYNEQFF. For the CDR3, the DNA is TGTGCCAGCAGCGTAGGAGAGGGCGGGTACAATGAGCAGTTCTTC.

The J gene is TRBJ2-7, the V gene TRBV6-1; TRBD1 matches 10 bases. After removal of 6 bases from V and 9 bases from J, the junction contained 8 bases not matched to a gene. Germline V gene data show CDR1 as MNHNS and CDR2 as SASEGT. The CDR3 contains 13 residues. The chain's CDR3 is CASREDRGFGQYV. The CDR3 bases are TGTGCCAGCAGGGAGGACAGGGGGTTCGGGCAGTACGTC.

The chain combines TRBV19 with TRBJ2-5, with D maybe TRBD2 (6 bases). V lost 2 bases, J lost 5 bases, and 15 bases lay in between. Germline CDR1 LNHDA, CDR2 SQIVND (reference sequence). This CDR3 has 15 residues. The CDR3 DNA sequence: TGTGCCAGTAGTATAAGAGGAGGGTATTATGAGACCCAGTACTTC. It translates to CASSIRGGYYETQYF.

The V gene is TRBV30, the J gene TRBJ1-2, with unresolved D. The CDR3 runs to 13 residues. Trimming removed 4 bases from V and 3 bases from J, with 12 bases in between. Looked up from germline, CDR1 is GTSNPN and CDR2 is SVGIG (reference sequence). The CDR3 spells CAWIPRYYYGYTF. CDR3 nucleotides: TGTGCCTGGATCCCCAGGTACTACTATGGCTACACCTTC.

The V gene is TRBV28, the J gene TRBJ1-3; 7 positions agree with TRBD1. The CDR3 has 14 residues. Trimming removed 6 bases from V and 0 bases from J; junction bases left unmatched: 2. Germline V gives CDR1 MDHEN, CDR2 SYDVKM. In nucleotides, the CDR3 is TGTGCCAGCAGGGCAGGGGGCTCTGGAAACACCATATATTTT. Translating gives CASRAGGSGNTIYF.

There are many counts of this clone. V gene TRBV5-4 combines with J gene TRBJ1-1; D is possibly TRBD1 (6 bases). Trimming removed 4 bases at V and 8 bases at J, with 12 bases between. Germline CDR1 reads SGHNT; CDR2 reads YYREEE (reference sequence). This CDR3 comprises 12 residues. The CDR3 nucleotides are TGTGCCAGCAGCGTTGGGACATCCGAAGCTTTCTTT. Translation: CASSVGTSEAFF.

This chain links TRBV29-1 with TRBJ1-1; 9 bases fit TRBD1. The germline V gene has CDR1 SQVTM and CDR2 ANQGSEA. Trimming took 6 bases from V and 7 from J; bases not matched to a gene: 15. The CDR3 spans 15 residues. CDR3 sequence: CSVGSMGQGDGEAFF. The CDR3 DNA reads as TGCAGCGTAGGATCGATGGGACAGGGTGATGGTGAAGCTTTCTTT.

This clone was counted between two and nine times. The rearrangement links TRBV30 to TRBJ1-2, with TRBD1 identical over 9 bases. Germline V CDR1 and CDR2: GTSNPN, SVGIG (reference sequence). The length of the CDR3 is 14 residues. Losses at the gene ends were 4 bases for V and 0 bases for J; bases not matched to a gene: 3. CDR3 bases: TGTGCCTGGACCGGGACAGGGCCTAACTATGGCTACACCTTC. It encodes CAWTGTGPNYGYTF.

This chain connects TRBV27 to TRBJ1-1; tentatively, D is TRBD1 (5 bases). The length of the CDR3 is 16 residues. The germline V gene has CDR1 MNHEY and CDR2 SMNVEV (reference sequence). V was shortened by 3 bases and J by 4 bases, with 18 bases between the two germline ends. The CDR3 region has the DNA TGTGCCAGCAGTTTTCGACAGTCCATCGAAGTCACTGAAGCTTTCTTT. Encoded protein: CASSFRQSIEVTEAFF.

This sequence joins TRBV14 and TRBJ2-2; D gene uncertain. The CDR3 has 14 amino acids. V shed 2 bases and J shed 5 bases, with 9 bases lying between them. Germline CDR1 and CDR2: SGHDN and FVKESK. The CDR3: CASSQTLLTGELFF. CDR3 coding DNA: TGTGCCAGCAGCCAAACGTTGCTAACCGGGGAGCTGTTTTTT.

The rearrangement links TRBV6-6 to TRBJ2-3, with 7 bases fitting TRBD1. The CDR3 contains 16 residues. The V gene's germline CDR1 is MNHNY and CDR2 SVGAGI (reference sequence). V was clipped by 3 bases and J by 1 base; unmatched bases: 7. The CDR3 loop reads CASSYSTGSRTDTQYF. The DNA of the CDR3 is TGTGCCAGCAGTTATTCGACAGGGTCCCGCACAGATACGCAGTATTTT.

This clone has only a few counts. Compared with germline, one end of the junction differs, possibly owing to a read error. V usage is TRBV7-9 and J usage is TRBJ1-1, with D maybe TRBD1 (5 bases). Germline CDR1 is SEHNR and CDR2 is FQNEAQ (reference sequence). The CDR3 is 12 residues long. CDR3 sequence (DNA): TGTTCCAGCAGCTTGGGAGGGGCTGAAGCTTTCTTT. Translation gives CSSSLGGAEAFF.

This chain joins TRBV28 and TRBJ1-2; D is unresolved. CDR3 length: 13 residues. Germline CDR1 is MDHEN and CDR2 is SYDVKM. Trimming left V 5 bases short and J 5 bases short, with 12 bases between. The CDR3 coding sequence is TGTGCCAGCAGTCTACCGGGATCATATGGCTACACCTTC. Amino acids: CASSLPGSYGYTF.

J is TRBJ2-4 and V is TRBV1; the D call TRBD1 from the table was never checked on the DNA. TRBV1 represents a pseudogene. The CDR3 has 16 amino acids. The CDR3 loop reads CTSSRGQALAKNIQYF. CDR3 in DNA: TGCACCAGCAGCCGAGGACAGGCCCTAGCCAAAAACATTCAGTACTTC.

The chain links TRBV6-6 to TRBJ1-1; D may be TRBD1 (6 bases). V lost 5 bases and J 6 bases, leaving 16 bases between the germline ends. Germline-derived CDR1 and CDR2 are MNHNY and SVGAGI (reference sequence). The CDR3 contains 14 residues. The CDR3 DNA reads TGTGCCAGCAGTACCTACAGGGTTAGCGCTGAAGCTTTCTTT. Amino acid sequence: CASSTYRVSAEAFF.

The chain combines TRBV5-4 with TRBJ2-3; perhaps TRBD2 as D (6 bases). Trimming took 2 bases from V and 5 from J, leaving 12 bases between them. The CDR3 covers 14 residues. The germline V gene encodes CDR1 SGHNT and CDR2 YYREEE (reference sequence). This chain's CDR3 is CASSLKLARDTQYF. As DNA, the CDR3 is TGTGCCAGCAGCTTAAAACTAGCTAGAGATACGCAGTATTTT.

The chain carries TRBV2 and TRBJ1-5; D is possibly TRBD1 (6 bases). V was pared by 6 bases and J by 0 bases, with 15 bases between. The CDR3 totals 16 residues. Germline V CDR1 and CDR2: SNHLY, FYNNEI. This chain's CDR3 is CASSPGTRTSNQPQHF. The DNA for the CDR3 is TGTGCCAGCAGCCCCGGGACACGAACTAGCAATCAGCCCCAGCATTTT.

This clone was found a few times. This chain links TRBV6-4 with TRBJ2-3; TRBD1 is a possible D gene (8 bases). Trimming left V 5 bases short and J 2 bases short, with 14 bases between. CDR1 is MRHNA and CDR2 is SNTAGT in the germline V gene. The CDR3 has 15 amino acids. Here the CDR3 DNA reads TGTGCCAGCAGTCCTACAGGGGGGGACACAGATACGCAGTATTTT. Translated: CASSPTGGDTDTQYF.

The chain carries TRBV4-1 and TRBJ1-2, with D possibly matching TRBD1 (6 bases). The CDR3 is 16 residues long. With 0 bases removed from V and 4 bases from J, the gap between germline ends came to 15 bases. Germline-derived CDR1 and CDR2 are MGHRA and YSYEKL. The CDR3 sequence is CASSQEALGGAYGYTF. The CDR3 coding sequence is TGCGCCAGCAGCCAAGAGGCCCTCGGGGGGGCCTATGGCTACACCTTC.

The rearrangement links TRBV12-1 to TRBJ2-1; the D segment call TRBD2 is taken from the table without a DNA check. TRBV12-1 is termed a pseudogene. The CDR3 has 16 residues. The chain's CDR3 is CASSPPASGDHNEQFF. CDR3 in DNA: TGTGCCAGCAGCCCCCCGGCTAGCGGGGACCACAATGAGCAGTTCTTC.

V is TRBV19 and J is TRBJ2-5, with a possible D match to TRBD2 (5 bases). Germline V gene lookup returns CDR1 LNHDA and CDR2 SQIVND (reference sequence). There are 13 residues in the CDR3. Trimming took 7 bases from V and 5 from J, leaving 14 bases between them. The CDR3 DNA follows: TGTGCCAGTACCCCCGAGGGCAGGGAGACCCAGTACTTC. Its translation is CASTPEGRETQYF. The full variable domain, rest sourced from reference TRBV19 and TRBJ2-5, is DGGITQSPKYLFRKEGQNVTLSCEQNLNHDAMYWYRQDPGQGLRLIYYSQIVNDFQKGDIAEGYSVSREKKESFPLTVTSAQKNPTAFYLCASTPEGRETQYFGPGTRLLVL.

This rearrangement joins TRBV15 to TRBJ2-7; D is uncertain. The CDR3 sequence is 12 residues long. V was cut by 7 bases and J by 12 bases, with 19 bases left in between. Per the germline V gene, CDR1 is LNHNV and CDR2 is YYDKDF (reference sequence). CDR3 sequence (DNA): TGTGCCACCATTTCCCCGGGCCTTGCAGGGTACGTC. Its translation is CATISPGLAGYV.

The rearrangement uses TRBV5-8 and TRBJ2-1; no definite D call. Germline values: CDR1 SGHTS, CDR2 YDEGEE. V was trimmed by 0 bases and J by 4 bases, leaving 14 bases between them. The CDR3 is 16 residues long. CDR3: CASSLVGVGYYNEQFF. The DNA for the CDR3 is TGTGCCAGCAGCTTGGTTGGTGTCGGGTATTACAATGAGCAGTTCTTC.

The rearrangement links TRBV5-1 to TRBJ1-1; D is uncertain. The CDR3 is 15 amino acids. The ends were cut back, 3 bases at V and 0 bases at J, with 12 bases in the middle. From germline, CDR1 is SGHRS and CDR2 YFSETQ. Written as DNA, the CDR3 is TGCGCCAGCAGCTCCGGGGAGGATCTGAACACTGAAGCTTTCTTT. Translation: CASSSGEDLNTEAFF.

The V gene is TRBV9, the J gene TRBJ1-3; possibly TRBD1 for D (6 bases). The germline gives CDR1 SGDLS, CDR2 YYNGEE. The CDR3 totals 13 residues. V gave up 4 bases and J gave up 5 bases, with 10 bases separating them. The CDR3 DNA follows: TGTGCCAGCAGCCCGCAGGGGAGAAACACCATATATTTT. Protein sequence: CASSPQGRNTIYF.

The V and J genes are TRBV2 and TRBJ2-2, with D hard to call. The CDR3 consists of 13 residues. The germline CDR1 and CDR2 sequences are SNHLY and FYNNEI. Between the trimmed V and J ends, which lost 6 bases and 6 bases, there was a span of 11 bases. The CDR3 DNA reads TGTGCCAGCAGCCTGACCCTAGCCGGGGAGCTGTTTTTT. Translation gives CASSLTLAGELFF.

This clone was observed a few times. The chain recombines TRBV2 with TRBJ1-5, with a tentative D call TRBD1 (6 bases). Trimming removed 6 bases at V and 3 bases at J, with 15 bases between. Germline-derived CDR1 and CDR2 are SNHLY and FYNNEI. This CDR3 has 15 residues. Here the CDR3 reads CASRRTAATNQPQHF. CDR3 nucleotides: TGTGCCAGCAGGAGGACAGCTGCCACCAATCAGCCCCAGCATTTT.

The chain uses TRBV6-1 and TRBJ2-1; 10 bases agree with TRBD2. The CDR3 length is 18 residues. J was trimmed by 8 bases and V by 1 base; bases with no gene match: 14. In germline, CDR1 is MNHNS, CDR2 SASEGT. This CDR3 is CASSEGSGRALYRDEQFF. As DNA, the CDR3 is TGTGCCAGCAGTGAAGGGAGCGGGAGGGCCTTATATAGGGATGAGCAGTTCTTC.

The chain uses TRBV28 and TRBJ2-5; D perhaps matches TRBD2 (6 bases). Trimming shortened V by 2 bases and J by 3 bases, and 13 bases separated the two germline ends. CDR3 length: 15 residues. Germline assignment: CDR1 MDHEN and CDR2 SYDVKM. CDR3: CASSLAGPGEETQYF. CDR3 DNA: TGTGCCAGCAGTTTAGCGGGGCCGGGGGAAGAGACCCAGTACTTC.

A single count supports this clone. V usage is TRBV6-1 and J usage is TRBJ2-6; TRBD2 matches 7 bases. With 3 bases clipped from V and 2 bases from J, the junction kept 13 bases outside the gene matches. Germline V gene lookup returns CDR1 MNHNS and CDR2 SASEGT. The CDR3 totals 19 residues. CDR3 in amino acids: CASSEDGGDVRAGANVLTF. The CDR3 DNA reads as TGTGCCAGCAGTGAGGATGGGGGGGACGTGCGGGCTGGGGCCAACGTCCTGACTTTC.